The following is a T cell receptor (beta chain) sequence with its context. CDR3 size: 19 residues. The V gene's germline CDR1 is KGHSH and CDR2 LQKENI. The V end was cut by 0 bases, the J end by 0 bases, with 18 bases between. Arm-PCR of CDR3 regions and iRepertoire HTBI primers were the basis on which TCR beta libraries were built. Using its own MiXCR run on the multiplex PCR reads, TCRdb lists one record per CDR3 protein. The repertoire has roughly 500,000 distinct CDR3 sequences, 14% of them found once; the top ten carry approximately 19%. The record originates from a study of regulatory T cells in long-lasting Graves disease. Stated time point: newly diagnosed GD, antithyroid drugs for less than 3 months. Extracted RNA from PBMCs served as the source of the TCR library. These data were also filed under a second study, of T cells in Graves' hyperthyroidism and ophthalmopathy. According to that study: Graves' hyperthyroidism is called stable when ophthalmopathy does not progress within 18 months. Aged 18 to 65, the patients had hyperthyroidism that was newly diagnosed and had lasted under 2 months.

The clonotype comes from a woman between 45 and 65 years old with Graves disease. This sample comprised peripheral blood mononuclear cells (PBMCs), obtained at new diagnosis, from a patient treated with antithyroid drugs. This sequence joins TRBV18 and TRBJ2-1; perhaps TRBD2 as D (5 bases). CDR3 loop: CASSPPNSGGQSSYNEQFF. The CDR3 DNA reads as TGTGCCAGCTCACCACCGAATTCGGGCGGGCAGAGCTCCTACAATGAGCAGTTCTTC.